The clone carrying this T cell receptor beta chain has at least ten counts. TCRdb recomputed calls from the RT-PCR reads with MiXCR, one row per CDR3 protein. This sample yields about 540,000 distinct CDR3 sequences, of which under 30% are seen a single time; around 2.8% belongs to the top ten. This sample is drawn from a study of response to subunit inactivated influenza vaccine. Trimming took 2 bases from V and 6 from J; bases not matched to a gene: 11. The CDR3 extends over 17 amino acids. Per germline, CDR1 MNHEY and CDR2 SVGEGT. In addition, the sample was reused for a study of T cells expressing NK-cell markers. That paper notes: TCR beta libraries carry UMIs added by 5'RACE template switching. Repertoires of TCR beta were obtained from T cells sorted as CD3+CD56+NKG2C+, CD3+CD56+NKG2C- and CD3+CD56-NKG2C+. Restricting sorting to alpha-beta TCR T cells was achieved in several experiments by an anti-gamma-delta TCR antibody. Dominant NKG2C+ clonotypes were found to form 1.0-7.0% of CD8+ T cells in six donors. These same clonotypes (in four donors) also led the CD3+CD56-NKG2C+ fraction.

The sequence came from a man aged 45-60 years who received an inactivated influenza vaccine. The sequenced sample was CD4+ T cells sorted from PBMCs, obtained 12 days after vaccination. The chain has TRBV6-2 or TRBV6-3 and TRBJ2-1; 9 nucleotides match TRBD1. The CDR3 loop is CASSYPIYYRGLNEQFF. The CDR3 coding sequence is TGTGCCAGCAGTTACCCGATCTATTACAGGGGGCTCAATGAGCAGTTCTTC.